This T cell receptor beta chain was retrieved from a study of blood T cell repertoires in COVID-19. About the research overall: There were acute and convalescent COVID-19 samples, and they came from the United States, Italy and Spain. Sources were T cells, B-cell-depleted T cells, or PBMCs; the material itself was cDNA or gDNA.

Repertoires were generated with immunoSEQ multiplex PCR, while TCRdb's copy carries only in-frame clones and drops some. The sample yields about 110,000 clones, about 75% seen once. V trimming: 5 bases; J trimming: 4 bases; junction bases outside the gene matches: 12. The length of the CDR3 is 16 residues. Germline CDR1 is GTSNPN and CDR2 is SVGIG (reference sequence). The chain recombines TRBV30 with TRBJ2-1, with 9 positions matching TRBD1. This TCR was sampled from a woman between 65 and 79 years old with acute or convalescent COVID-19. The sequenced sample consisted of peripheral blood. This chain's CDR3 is CAWRTGGTGYYNEQFF. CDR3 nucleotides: TGTGCCTGGCGAACGGGTGGGACAGGGTATTACAATGAGCAGTTCTTC.